This is a list of T cell receptor beta chains from one sample in a study of T cell responses to AZD1222 COVID-19 vaccine. Sequencing used immunoSEQ multiplex PCR; TCRdb keeps in-frame clones, though not all of them. The sample has approximately 100,000 clones; 70% to 90% are singletons. The input for sequencing was peripheral blood, taken on day 0 of AZD1222 vaccination. The receptors here all came from an adult in good health. Each CDR3 is given with its conserved first and last residue. D genes are given only for firm matches. A clone size is listed for some rows: how often the clone was seen (once, few, many), or a class if it is expanded.

clone size: -; V gene: TRBV3-1/TRBV3-2; D gene: TRBD2; CDR3 length: 18; J gene: TRBJ2-3; CDR3 DNA: TGTGCCAGCAGCCAATCATCTCTAGATGGCGGGAGCCGCCCTACGCAGTATTTT; CDR3 protein: CASSQSSLDGGSRPTQYF
clone size: -; V gene: TRBV3-1/TRBV3-2; D gene: -; CDR3 length: 13; J gene: TRBJ1-2; CDR3 DNA: TGTGCCAGCAGCCAAGGCAGGGCCGATGGCTACACCTTC; CDR3 protein: CASSQGRADGYTF
clone size: -; V gene: TRBV7-2; D gene: -; CDR3 length: 14; J gene: TRBJ1-2; CDR3 DNA: TGTGCCAGCAGCTTACTCGGGGTGGGCTATGGCTACACCTTC; CDR3 protein: CASSLLGVGYGYTF
clone size: -; V gene: TRBV2; D gene: -; CDR3 length: 13; J gene: TRBJ2-3; CDR3 DNA: TGTGCCAGCGCGGTAGGGGGGACAGATACGCAGTATTTT; CDR3 protein: CASAVGGTDTQYF
clone size: -; V gene: TRBV28; D gene: -; CDR3 length: 14; J gene: TRBJ1-2; CDR3 DNA: TGTGCCAGCAGAAGAGGTGGAGCAGTCTATGGCTACACCTTC; CDR3 protein: CASRRGGAVYGYTF
clone size: -; V gene: TRBV5-6; D gene: -; CDR3 length: 14; J gene: TRBJ1-2; CDR3 DNA: TGTGCCAGCAGCTTACCTACCGAGATCTATGGCTACACCTTC; CDR3 protein: CASSLPTEIYGYTF
clone size: -; V gene: TRBV5-1; D gene: -; CDR3 length: 15; J gene: TRBJ1-5; CDR3 DNA: TGCGCCAGCAGCTTGGATGGAGGGACGGCTCAGCCCCAGCATTTT; CDR3 protein: CASSLDGGTAQPQHF
clone size: -; V gene: TRBV5-4; D gene: -; CDR3 length: 12; J gene: TRBJ2-1; CDR3 DNA: TGTGCCAGCAGCCCGTCCTTCAATGAGCAGTTCTTC; CDR3 protein: CASSPSFNEQFF
clone size: -; V gene: TRBV7-8; D gene: TRBD1; CDR3 length: 15; J gene: TRBJ2-2; CDR3 DNA: TGTGCCAGCACCCCTGGGACAGGGCGAAACGGGGAGCTGTTTTTT; CDR3 protein: CASTPGTGRNGELFF
clone size: -; V gene: TRBV2; D gene: -; CDR3 length: 14; J gene: TRBJ2-7; CDR3 DNA: TGTGCCAGCAGTGCCCAAGGGGTTTTTTACGAGCAGTACTTC; CDR3 protein: CASSAQGVFYEQYF
clone size: once; V gene: TRBV6-4; D gene: -; CDR3 length: 14; J gene: TRBJ1-2; CDR3 DNA: TGTGCCAGCAGTGACTCCCCGGATGTCTATGGCTACACCTTC; CDR3 protein: CASSDSPDVYGYTF
clone size: -; V gene: TRBV14; D gene: TRBD2; CDR3 length: 16; J gene: TRBJ2-1; CDR3 DNA: TGTGCCAGCGGCTCCTGGACTAGCGGGGGCTACAATGAGCAGTTCTTC; CDR3 protein: CASGSWTSGGYNEQFF
clone size: -; V gene: TRBV19; D gene: -; CDR3 length: 17; J gene: TRBJ1-5; CDR3 DNA: TGTGCCAGTAGTCGCCAAGGTCGGACAGTAGGCAATCAGCCCCAGCATTTT; CDR3 protein: CASSRQGRTVGNQPQHF
clone size: -; V gene: TRBV7-7; D gene: -; CDR3 length: 16; J gene: TRBJ1-2; CDR3 DNA: TGTGCCAGCAGCCGTCTACCAGTGGGACTTAACTATGGCTACACCTTC; CDR3 protein: CASSRLPVGLNYGYTF
clone size: -; V gene: TRBV9; D gene: TRBD2; CDR3 length: 16; J gene: TRBJ2-1; CDR3 DNA: TGTGCCAGCAGCGTAGAACTAGCGGGGATTTACAATGAGCAGTTCTTC; CDR3 protein: CASSVELAGIYNEQFF
clone size: few; V gene: TRBV7-9; D gene: -; CDR3 length: 15; J gene: TRBJ2-3; CDR3 DNA: TGTGCCAGCAGCCCCGGGGTTGTTCAAGGAGATACGCAGTATTTT; CDR3 protein: CASSPGVVQGDTQYF
clone size: -; V gene: TRBV15; D gene: -; CDR3 length: 16; J gene: TRBJ2-1; CDR3 DNA: TGTGCCACCAGCATACTCCCGTACGTCTCCTACAATGAGCAGTTCTTC; CDR3 protein: CATSILPYVSYNEQFF
clone size: -; V gene: TRBV18; D gene: TRBD1; CDR3 length: 15; J gene: TRBJ1-4; CDR3 DNA: TGTGCCAGCTCACCGTTCCGGGACAGCAATGAAAAACTGTTTTTT; CDR3 protein: CASSPFRDSNEKLFF
clone size: -; V gene: TRBV5-4; D gene: TRBD1; CDR3 length: 16; J gene: TRBJ1-3; CDR3 DNA: TGTGCCAGCAGCTTTTCAGGGGGCGCAGCTGGAAACACCATATATTTT; CDR3 protein: CASSFSGGAAGNTIYF
clone size: -; V gene: TRBV11-2; D gene: -; CDR3 length: 14; J gene: TRBJ1-4; CDR3 DNA: TGTGCCAGCAGCTTCGGACAGCATAATGAAAAACTGTTTTTT; CDR3 protein: CASSFGQHNEKLFF
clone size: -; V gene: TRBV11-3; D gene: -; CDR3 length: 14; J gene: TRBJ2-1; CDR3 DNA: TGTGCCAGCAGCTTAGAACGGCAGTCAGGGGAGCAGTTCTTC; CDR3 protein: CASSLERQSGEQFF
clone size: -; V gene: TRBV6-6; D gene: TRBD1; CDR3 length: 15; J gene: TRBJ2-1; CDR3 DNA: TGTGCCAGCACCTGGGGACAGGGCTCCTACAATGAGCAGTTCTTC; CDR3 protein: CASTWGQGSYNEQFF
clone size: -; V gene: TRBV5-5; D gene: -; CDR3 length: 12; J gene: TRBJ1-5; CDR3 DNA: TGTGCCAGCAGCTTCCCCCCCTGGCCCCAGCATTTT; CDR3 protein: CASSFPPWPQHF
clone size: -; V gene: TRBV7-9; D gene: TRBD1; CDR3 length: 15; J gene: TRBJ2-1; CDR3 DNA: TGTGCCAGCAGCTCCCTGGACAGGGGGCTTTGGGAGCAGTTCTTC; CDR3 protein: CASSSLDRGLWEQFF
clone size: few; V gene: TRBV6-5; D gene: TRBD1; CDR3 length: 14; J gene: TRBJ1-2; CDR3 DNA: TGTGCCAGCAGTCCCCTCAGGGGGAGGACTGGCTACACCTTC; CDR3 protein: CASSPLRGRTGYTF
clone size: -; V gene: TRBV28; D gene: -; CDR3 length: 16; J gene: TRBJ1-5; CDR3 DNA: TGTGCCAGCAGTTCCCCCACCAAGGGGAGCAATCAGCCCCAGCATTTT; CDR3 protein: CASSSPTKGSNQPQHF
clone size: -; V gene: TRBV6-6; D gene: TRBD1; CDR3 length: 15; J gene: TRBJ2-1; CDR3 DNA: TGTGCCAGCAGTTACGGGTCAGGGGGTTACAATGAGCAGTTCTTC; CDR3 protein: CASSYGSGGYNEQFF
clone size: -; V gene: TRBV5-4; D gene: TRBD2; CDR3 length: 13; J gene: TRBJ2-5; CDR3 DNA: TGTGCCAGCAGCCTTAGCGGGGTCTGGACCCAGTACTTC; CDR3 protein: CASSLSGVWTQYF
clone size: -; V gene: TRBV12-3/TRBV12-4; D gene: -; CDR3 length: 11; J gene: TRBJ2-3; CDR3 DNA: TGTGCCAGCAGTCGCGGAGATACGCAGTATTTT; CDR3 protein: CASSRGDTQYF
clone size: -; V gene: TRBV10-3; D gene: -; CDR3 length: 13; J gene: TRBJ1-2; CDR3 DNA: TGTGCCATCAGTGACAGGGAGGAAGTTGGCTACACCTTC; CDR3 protein: CAISDREEVGYTF
clone size: -; V gene: TRBV9; D gene: TRBD1; CDR3 length: 16; J gene: TRBJ2-5; CDR3 DNA: TGTGCCAGCAGCGTATTAGGACAGGGGGCGGCTGAGACCCAGTACTTC; CDR3 protein: CASSVLGQGAAETQYF
clone size: few; V gene: TRBV11-3; D gene: TRBD1; CDR3 length: 15; J gene: TRBJ1-1; CDR3 DNA: TGTGCCAGCAGCTTAGGCAGGGGGCTGAACACTGAAGCTTTCTTT; CDR3 protein: CASSLGRGLNTEAFF
clone size: -; V gene: TRBV6-4; D gene: TRBD1; CDR3 length: 15; J gene: TRBJ1-6; CDR3 DNA: TGTGCCAGCAGTGAACAGGGGGCAGACAATTCACCCCTCCACTTT; CDR3 protein: CASSEQGADNSPLHF
clone size: -; V gene: TRBV5-1; D gene: TRBD1; CDR3 length: 16; J gene: TRBJ1-1; CDR3 DNA: TGCGCCAGCAGCCCGAGGGACAGTTCCATGAACACTGAAGCTTTCTTT; CDR3 protein: CASSPRDSSMNTEAFF
clone size: -; V gene: TRBV18; D gene: TRBD1; CDR3 length: 15; J gene: TRBJ1-5; CDR3 DNA: TGTGCCAGCTCACTTGGACAGGGCAGAGATCAGCCCCAGCATTTT; CDR3 protein: CASSLGQGRDQPQHF
clone size: -; V gene: TRBV4-1; D gene: TRBD1; CDR3 length: 17; J gene: TRBJ2-7; CDR3 DNA: TGCGCCAGCAGCCCGCGTCCCGGGACAGGGAAAGAAGACGAGCAGTACTTC; CDR3 protein: CASSPRPGTGKEDEQYF
clone size: -; V gene: TRBV29-1; D gene: -; CDR3 length: 15; J gene: TRBJ2-5; CDR3 DNA: TGCAGCGTTGAAAAGGTGGGCCCGGCTGGAGGTGTCCAGTACTTC; CDR3 protein: CSVEKVGPAGGVQYF
clone size: -; V gene: TRBV6-6; D gene: -; CDR3 length: 13; J gene: TRBJ1-2; CDR3 DNA: TGTGCCAGCAGAGGACTGGCAAGGAGTGGCTACACCTTC; CDR3 protein: CASRGLARSGYTF
clone size: -; V gene: TRBV5-6; D gene: -; CDR3 length: 11; J gene: TRBJ2-1; CDR3 DNA: TGTGCCAGCAGCTTACAGCGGGAGCAGTTCTTC; CDR3 protein: CASSLQREQFF
clone size: -; V gene: TRBV6-5; D gene: -; CDR3 length: 13; J gene: TRBJ1-5; CDR3 DNA: TGTGCCAGCGGGGTGGGTGGCAATCAGCCCCAGCATTTT; CDR3 protein: CASGVGGNQPQHF